Detailed here is one T cell receptor (beta chain). As yet, its antigen is unknown. Primers: 60 Vbeta forward and 13 Jbeta reverse. The repertoire was sequenced with immunoSEQ multiplex PCR; TCRdb's copy has only in-frame clones and lacks some. The data contain fewer than 90,000 clones, 75% to 80% of them singletons. The CDR3 extends over 17 amino acids. CDR1 and CDR2 from the germline V gene are SGHNT and YYREEE (reference sequence). The V end was cut by 0 bases, the J end by 6 bases, with 22 bases between. This entry is derived from a study of cytomegalovirus exposure and HLA in healthy donors. Study results and limitations: Among the sequence variants, a highly shared cluster was likely an artifact of sequencing. Earlier analysis looked at TCR beta V segments, and most were productive about 90% or about 30% of the time. Highest at DRB1 and lowest at HLA-C, TCR association rates differed among HLA loci in a later analysis.

The sequencing input was PBMCs. V and J are TRBV5-4 and TRBJ2-7; a weak D match, TRBD1 (6 bases). This clonotype originated in a female donor in good health and CMV-seronegative. This CDR3 reads CASSLGISTGSEREQYF. DNA for the CDR3: TGTGCCAGCAGCTTGGGTATATCGACAGGTTCAGAGCGCGAGCAGTACTTC.